Following are 23 T cell receptor beta chains from one sample sequenced in a study. TCRdb reprocessed the RT-PCR reads via MiXCR and lists one record per CDR3 protein. Among about 680,000 distinct CDR3 sequences, 13% to 15% were seen once, and the ten largest hold 3% to 4.5%. Material for sequencing was memory CD4+ T cells from blood. These receptors all come from a female donor in good health, serving as a healthy control.

This clonotype came up a few times. V is TRBV29-1 and J is TRBJ2-2; 8 bases align to TRBD1. The CDR3 runs to 14 residues. Germline V gene data show CDR1 as SQVTM and CDR2 as ANQGSEA. V lost 5 bases and J lost 2; bases outside the gene matches: 4. The CDR3 DNA reads TGCAGCGTTCGGCAGGGGGCAAACACCGGGGAGCTGTTTTTT. Its translation: CSVRQGANTGELFF.

In its sample, this clonotype was seen many times. This chain joins TRBV6-2 or TRBV6-3 and TRBJ1-1, with no clear D. The germline V and J ends were trimmed by 5 bases and 7 bases, with 8 bases remaining between them. Germline loops: CDR1 MNHEY, CDR2 SVGEGT. The CDR3 runs to 11 residues. The CDR3 region has the DNA TGTGCCAGCAGTGTTAGATTTGAAGCTTTCTTT. It encodes CASSVRFEAFF.

The sample holds many counts of this clonotype. This rearrangement joins TRBV5-5 to TRBJ1-1; D ambiguous. The germline V gene encodes CDR1 SGHKS and CDR2 YYEKEE (reference sequence). V lost 2 bases to trimming and J lost 5 bases, with 13 bases between them. The CDR3 consists of 14 residues. The CDR3 region is CASSLFFGGTEAFF. In DNA form, the CDR3 reads TGTGCCAGCAGCTTATTTTTTGGAGGGACTGAAGCTTTCTTT.

This clonotype has a count of ten or more. This sequence joins TRBV5-6 and TRBJ1-6, with 12 bases that match TRBD1. Germline assignment: CDR1 SGHDT and CDR2 YYEEEE. J gave up 9 bases and V 4 bases, and 8 bases lay outside the gene matches. This CDR3 contains 16 residues. The DNA for the CDR3 is TGTGCCAGCAGCCAGAACCGGGGACAGGGGGCTTCACCCCTCCACTTT. The encoded protein is CASSQNRGQGASPLHF.

Details on this clonotype: An end of the junction differs from the germline gene, which may be a read error. DNA for the CDR3: TGCGCCAGCAGCTTGGAGGGGGCGGGCACCGAGGAGCTGTTTTTT. It specifies CASSLEGAGTEELFF. V usage is TRBV5-1 and J usage is TRBJ2-2; 7 positions match TRBD1. There are 15 residues in the CDR3. Germline CDR1 reads SGHRS; CDR2 reads YFSETQ.

This rearrangement joins TRBV6-5 to TRBJ2-2; tentative D call: TRBD2 (5 bases). The CDR3 loop spans 14 amino acids. The germline V gene encodes CDR1 MNHEY and CDR2 SVGAGI. V was clipped by 5 bases and J by 4 bases, with 11 bases between them. The CDR3 protein is CASSNGVATGELFF. The CDR3 DNA reads as TGTGCCAGCAGTAACGGGGTTGCCACCGGGGAGCTGTTTTTT.

This rearrangement joins TRBV27 to TRBJ1-3; unclear D gene. V was cut by 0 bases and J by 1 base, with 7 bases left in between. The CDR3 has 15 residues. Germline V gene data show CDR1 as MNHEY and CDR2 as SMNVEV (reference sequence). The CDR3 loop is CASSLSQESGNTIYF. DNA of the CDR3: TGTGCCAGCAGTTTATCTCAGGAATCTGGAAACACCATATATTTT.

This clonotype occurred many times. The gene calls are TRBV7-3 and TRBJ2-3; TRBD1 aligns across 7 bases. The length of the CDR3 is 15 residues. Trimming at V came to 5 bases and at J to 6 bases, leaving 11 bases not matched to a gene. CDR1 is SGHTA and CDR2 is FQGTGA in the germline V gene. The CDR3 DNA is TGTGCCAGCAGCACCGGGACAGTACGGCCGGATACGCAGTATTTT. As protein: CASSTGTVRPDTQYF.

The chain recombines TRBV2 with TRBJ1-2; D ambiguous. Deletions cut 7 bases from V and 3 bases from J, with 12 bases between. The CDR3 is 13 residues long. Germline CDR1 is SNHLY and CDR2 is FYNNEI. Written as DNA, the CDR3 is TGTGCCAGCAAGGACCGGGAGTACTATGGCTACACCTTC. Amino acid sequence: CASKDREYYGYTF.

This clonotype was recorded many times. The rearrangement uses TRBV7-9 and TRBJ2-3; the D gene is possibly TRBD2 (6 bases). Germline-derived CDR1 and CDR2 are SEHNR and FQNEAQ (reference sequence). The CDR3 length is 15 residues. Trimming took 7 bases from V and 3 from J, leaving 17 bases between them. In DNA form, the CDR3 reads TGTGCCAGCACCTTCCTGGTCGGGAGTACAGATACGCAGTATTTT. It encodes CASTFLVGSTDTQYF. Complete variable domain (other parts from reference TRBV7-9 and TRBJ2-3): DTGVSQNPRHKITKRGQNVTFRCDPISEHNRLYWYRQTLGQGPEFLTYFQNEAQLEKSRLLSDRFSAERPKGSFSTLEIQRTEQGDSAMYLCASTFLVGSTDTQYFGPGTRLTVL.

This clonotype occurred many times. V gene TRBV10-2 combines with J gene TRBJ1-6; 7 bases line up with TRBD1. CDR3 length: 14 amino acids. V lost 8 bases and J lost 7; bases outside the gene matches: 8. CDR1 and CDR2 from the germline V gene are WSHSY and SAAADI. CDR3 in amino acids: CASGRGGDNSPLHF. The CDR3 bases are TGCGCCAGCGGCAGGGGGGGCGACAATTCACCCCTCCACTTT.

This chain links TRBV6-2 or TRBV6-3 with TRBJ2-5, with D possibly TRBD1 on 6 matching bases. Germline CDR1 reads MNHEY; CDR2 reads SVGEGT. The CDR3 loop spans 13 amino acids. Trimming removed 7 bases from V and 2 bases from J, with 11 bases in between. The CDR3 reads CASKPGEQETQYF. In nucleotides, the CDR3 is TGTGCCAGCAAGCCAGGGGAGCAAGAGACCCAGTACTTC.

This clonotype was seen at least ten times. The J gene is TRBJ2-5, the V gene TRBV10-3; TRBD2 matches at 7 bases. This CDR3 spans 13 amino acids. V shed 6 bases and J 4 bases; nucleotides not matched to a gene: 5. CDR1 and CDR2 (germline): ENHRY, SYGVKD. CDR3 bases: TGTGCCATCAGCCCCCGCGGGGGAGAGACCCAGTACTTC. It is translated as CAISPRGGETQYF.

This clonotype was seen repeatedly, ten times or more. The chain combines TRBV10-3 with TRBJ2-2; a possible D gene is TRBD1 (5 bases). Germline-derived CDR1 and CDR2 are ENHRY and SYGVKD. Trimming took off 3 bases at V and 1 base at J, with 9 bases between the two ends. This CDR3 is 15 amino acids long. The CDR3 protein is CAISDRQGNTGELFF. The CDR3 DNA follows: TGTGCCATCAGTGACCGGCAGGGGAACACCGGGGAGCTGTTTTTT.

This clonotype appeared many times. This chain connects TRBV29-1 to TRBJ2-4, with D hard to call. The CDR3 is 14 amino acids. With 7 bases removed from V and 0 bases from J, the gap between germline ends came to 13 bases. Germline CDR1 SQVTM, CDR2 ANQGSEA. The CDR3: CSAEPVLAKNIQYF. DNA for the CDR3: TGCAGCGCTGAGCCAGTACTAGCCAAAAACATTCAGTACTTC.

The V and J genes are TRBV24-1 and TRBJ2-1; D is unresolved. CDR1 is KGHDR and CDR2 is SFDVKD in the germline V gene. The CDR3 has 12 amino acids. The V and J ends lost 7 bases and 8 bases respectively, with 11 bases between them. The CDR3 sequence: CATRGMGDEQFF. In DNA form, the CDR3 reads TGTGCCACCAGGGGAATGGGCGATGAGCAGTTCTTC.

There are a few counts of this clonotype. The chain has TRBV6-2 or TRBV6-3 and TRBJ2-3; 10 bases agree with TRBD2. The J segment lost 1 base and the V segment lost 2 bases, leaving 6 bases of the junction unmatched. The CDR3 length is 17 residues. Germline CDR1 and CDR2: MNHEY and SVGEGT. This CDR3 is CASSYGAGGIGTDTQYF. The CDR3 DNA reads TGTGCCAGCAGTTACGGAGCGGGAGGGATTGGCACAGATACGCAGTATTTT.

In its sample, this clonotype was seen a few times. The gene calls are TRBV9 and TRBJ2-4; D possibly corresponds to TRBD1 (6 bases). The CDR3 has 13 residues. Trimming took 0 bases from V and 7 from J, leaving 8 bases between them. Germline V gene lookup returns CDR1 SGDLS and CDR2 YYNGEE. CDR3 sequence (DNA): TGTGCCAGCAGCGTAGCCGGACAGAACATTCAGTACTTC. Protein product: CASSVAGQNIQYF.

This sequence joins TRBV15 and TRBJ1-1; TRBD1 aligns across 9 bases. Per the germline V gene, CDR1 is LNHNV and CDR2 is YYDKDF (reference sequence). The CDR3 consists of 14 residues. After removal of 6 bases from V and 4 bases from J, the junction contained 6 bases not matched to a gene. The CDR3 sequence is CATRVQGAATEAFF. The CDR3 region has the DNA TGTGCCACCAGAGTACAGGGGGCTGCCACTGAAGCTTTCTTT.

About this clonotype: A much larger clone lies one base from this, so it may be a read error. The genes are TRBV12-3 or TRBV12-4 and TRBJ1-2; D gene unclear. CDR3 length: 13 residues. V dropped 5 bases and J dropped 5 bases, with 12 bases sitting between them. The DNA of the CDR3 is TGTGCCAGCAGTCCTTCCCTTAAATATGGCTACACCTTC. Amino acid sequence: CASSPSLKYGYTF.

This clonotype showed up many times. This sequence joins TRBV20-1 and TRBJ1-2, with D maybe TRBD1 (6 bases). V shed 2 bases and J shed 6 bases, with 16 bases lying between them. The CDR3 extends over 14 amino acids. Germline V CDR1 and CDR2: DFQATT, SNEGSKA (reference sequence). This chain's CDR3 is CSARSLENRDGYTF. As DNA, the CDR3 is TGCAGTGCTAGAAGCTTAGAGAACAGGGATGGCTACACCTTC.

The chain joins TRBV11-1 to TRBJ2-2; perhaps TRBD1 as D (6 bases). The V gene's germline CDR1 is SGHAT and CDR2 FQDESV (reference sequence). The CDR3 contains 15 residues. The V end was cut by 8 bases, the J end by 6 bases, with 19 bases between. This CDR3 reads CASSYGRGRSGELFF. CDR3 nucleotides: TGTGCCAGCTCTTACGGCAGGGGACGTTCCGGGGAGCTGTTTTTT. Full variable domain (missing parts from reference TRBV11-1 and TRBJ2-2): EAEVAQSPRYKITEKSQAVAFWCDPISGHATLYWYRQILGQGPELLVQFQDESVVDDSQLPKDRFSAERLKGVDSTLKIQPAELGDSAMYLCASSYGRGRSGELFFGEGSRLTVL.

This clonotype was seen only a few times. V gene TRBV11-2 combines with J gene TRBJ2-5; TRBD1 matches 11 bases. V trimming: 4 bases; J trimming: 3 bases; junction bases outside the gene matches: 4. CDR3 length: 15 amino acids. CDR1 SGHAT and CDR2 FQNNGV come from the germline V gene. The CDR3 DNA is TGTGCCAGCAGCTCCCCGGGACAGGGGGAAGAGACCCAGTACTTC. It yields the protein CASSSPGQGEETQYF.